The source of this T cell receptor (beta chain) is a study of cytomegalovirus exposure and HLA in healthy donors. With 3 bases clipped from V and 6 bases from J, the junction kept 7 bases outside the gene matches. CDR3 size: 14 residues. Germline CDR1 and CDR2: WSHSY and SAAADI. The PCR contained 60 Vbeta and 13 Jbeta primers. Sequencing used immunoSEQ multiplex PCR; TCRdb keeps in-frame clones, though not all of them. The table lists 150,000 to 200,000 clones, 80% of them singletons, with more than 5.5% in the top ten. A remark on this clone: Its antigen is unidentified.

Whole-study findings and limits: TCR beta sequences reportedly predicted most subjects' HLA-A and HLA-B alleles accurately.

Sequencing was carried out using PBMCs. V gene TRBV10-2 combines with J gene TRBJ2-7; 8 bases align to TRBD1. The receptor was derived from a man aged 25 to 40 in good health and CMV-seropositive. CDR3 sequence: CASSDPWTGTEQYF. CDR3 nucleotide sequence: TGCGCCAGCAGTGATCCCTGGACAGGGACCGAGCAGTACTTC.